This T cell receptor (beta chain) was observed in a study of shared clonotypes between healthy human individuals. Study-wide results and limits: Rarefaction exposed incomplete sorted-subset sequencing despite large depth. Estimated clonotype richness was generally higher in naive than memory subsets.

CDR3 length equals 18 residues. Losses at the gene ends were 0 bases for V and 0 bases for J; bases not matched to a gene: 8. Germline CDR1 is SGHVS and CDR2 is FQNEAQ. The assay used deep level. Using immunoSEQ multiplex PCR, the repertoire was profiled, and TCRdb retains in-frame clones only, with some absent. The table shows approximately 740,000 clones, with over 90% occurring only once. In the naive CD8 group, cells lacked CD45RO and were positively selected for CCR7, so terminally differentiated effector memory CD45RA+ cells were left out. With regard to this clone: The antigen is unknown.

This chain links TRBV7-8 with TRBJ1-3, with 7 bases that match TRBD1. The TCR was taken from a man younger than 45 in good health. Sequencing was done on a sample of naive CD8+ T cells sorted from blood. CDR3 amino acids: CASSLASPGQISGNTIYF. The CDR3 nucleotides are TGTGCCAGCAGCTTAGCGTCCCCGGGACAGATCTCTGGAAACACCATATATTTT.